The 9 T cell receptor beta chains below all came from one sample that was sequenced in a study of vaccination and CD4 T cells after COVID-19. Once obtained from cultured CD4+ T cells, the DNA was sequenced using the Oncomine TCR Beta short-read assay. Each CDR3 protein gets one entry after TCRdb re-called the PCR reads with MiXCR. The data contain around 15,000 distinct CDR3 sequences, 56% of them singletons. Treatment described: approximately 10-day PBMC culture with coronavirus spike peptide pools or control peptides (ViraFEST assay). These receptors' antigens are unknown. The material sequenced was CD4+ T cells from blood, cultured in vitro. The receptors here all came from a human donor who had recovered from COVID-19.

This chain connects TRBV6-1 to TRBJ2-1, with no clear D. This CDR3 has 15 amino acids. Trimming cost V 8 bases and J 0 bases, with 14 bases left between them. CDR1 MNHNS and CDR2 SASEGT come from the germline V gene. CDR3 residues: CASQFYSSSYNEQFF. The CDR3 DNA reads as TGTGCCAGCCAATTCTATTCCAGCTCCTACAATGAGCAGTTCTTC.

This sequence joins TRBV20-1 and TRBJ2-3, with TRBD2 matching over 11 bases. V gave up 6 bases and J gave up 2 bases; unmatched junction bases: 7. Germline lookup yields CDR1 DFQATT and CDR2 SNEGSKA (reference sequence). There are 15 residues in the CDR3. The CDR3 spells CSAPGTSGVTDTQYF. The CDR3 nucleotides are TGCAGTGCCCCCGGGACTAGCGGAGTCACAGATACGCAGTATTTT.

This clonotype occurred a few times. The genes are TRBV28 and TRBJ1-2; 10 bases line up with TRBD1. CDR1 is MDHEN and CDR2 is SYDVKM in the germline V gene. Germline trimming cut 5 bases from V and 4 bases from J; bases unmatched to any gene: 10. CDR3 length: 16 amino acids. CDR3 loop: CASSPTGGGSGYGYTF. The CDR3 bases are TGTGCCAGCAGTCCGACAGGGGGCGGTTCTGGCTATGGCTACACCTTC.

V is TRBV20-1 and J is TRBJ2-7, with TRBD1 matching over 8 bases. V gave up 6 bases and J gave up 3 bases; unmatched junction bases: 4. Germline V gives CDR1 DFQATT, CDR2 SNEGSKA (reference sequence). CDR3 length equals 12 residues. In nucleotides, the CDR3 is TGCAGTGCCAGGACAGGGTTCTACGAGCAGTACTTC. It encodes CSARTGFYEQYF.

This clonotype was observed a few times. The chain is built from TRBV4-2 and TRBJ2-7; 12 bases match TRBD2. Germline V gene lookup returns CDR1 LGHNA and CDR2 YNFKEQ. The CDR3 is 16 residues long. Germline trimming cut 1 base from V and 5 bases from J; bases unmatched to any gene: 6. CDR3 nucleotides: TGTGCCAGCAGCCAAGGACTAGCGGGGGCCGGGAACGAGCAGTACTTC. Its translation: CASSQGLAGAGNEQYF.

In its sample, this clonotype was seen a few times. V is TRBV7-2 and J is TRBJ2-7, with D unclear. V dropped 2 bases and J dropped 5 bases, with 4 bases sitting between them. The CDR3 contains 11 residues. CDR1 SGHTA and CDR2 FQGNSA come from the germline V gene. The DNA of the CDR3 is TGTGCCAGCAGCTTATTTGACGAGCAGTACTTC. This sequence encodes CASSLFDEQYF.

The chain uses TRBV20-1 and TRBJ1-6; 8 nucleotides match TRBD1. The CDR3 is 14 residues long. The junction had 10 bases not matched to a gene; V was cut back by 6 bases and J by 9 bases. Germline-derived CDR1 and CDR2 are DFQATT and SNEGSKA (reference sequence). The CDR3 sequence: CSARQGISSSPLHF. CDR3 DNA: TGCAGTGCAAGACAGGGGATTTCTTCTTCACCCCTCCACTTT.

This sequence joins TRBV5-4 and TRBJ2-5; 12 nucleotides line up with TRBD2. Germline values: CDR1 SGHNT, CDR2 YYREEE (reference sequence). This CDR3 has 15 amino acids. J was trimmed by 4 bases and V by 3 bases; bases with no gene match: 4. The CDR3 region has the DNA TGTGCCAGCAGCTCTACTAGCGGGGGGCGAGAGACCCAGTACTTC. It yields the protein CASSSTSGGRETQYF.

The gene calls are TRBV30 and TRBJ1-5, with D tentatively TRBD1 (5 bases). V was shortened by 1 base and J by 0 bases, with 7 bases between the two germline ends. The length of the CDR3 is 14 residues. The germline CDR1 and CDR2 sequences are GTSNPN and SVGIG (reference sequence). CDR3 nucleotides: TGTGCCTGGAGTGGGGGCGGTAGCAATCAGCCCCAGCATTTT. Protein: CAWSGGGSNQPQHF.